These 23 T cell receptor beta chains were sequenced from one sample in a study of tumor-infiltrating lymphocytes in primary liver carcinoma. Without any cell sorting, about 18-30 mg of bulk tissue yielded co-extracted RNA and DNA. Reverse transcription of around 500 ng total RNA with a constant-region primer produced TCR beta cDNA. Slightly modified ARM-PCR with three nested multiplex PCR rounds yielded TCR beta libraries. TRBV1-TRBV30 forward primers paired with a C-beta reverse primer drove the first two PCR rounds, about 9 cycles each. TCRdb reanalysed the multiplex PCR reads using MiXCR and keeps one entry per CDR3 protein. The table includes tens of thousands of distinct CDR3 sequences, less than 80% detected once. Sequencing used liver tumor tissue from sampling region 5. The subset here: tumor region T5, tumor centre. These receptors all come from a man aged 35 to 55 with primary liver carcinoma and hepatitis B virus infection.

The rearrangement uses TRBV6-1 and TRBJ2-2; D is possibly TRBD1 (6 bases). The germline CDR1 and CDR2 sequences are MNHNS and SASEGT. V was trimmed by 3 bases and J by 6 bases, leaving 11 bases between them. CDR3 length: 14 residues. The CDR3 DNA is TGTGCCAGCAGTGAGAGGACAGACGCCGGGGAGCTGTTTTTT. Translating it yields CASSERTDAGELFF.

Concerning this clonotype itself: One junction end does not reproduce the germline sequence, and a read error may be involved. The chain joins TRBV28 to TRBJ2-7; D gene uncertain. Germline CDR1 reads MDHEN; CDR2 reads SYDVKM. The CDR3 is made up of 13 amino acids. CDR3 in DNA: TGTGCCAGCAGTTATTACGGCTCCTACGATCAGTACTTC. Its protein product is CASSYYGSYDQYF.

J is TRBJ1-1 and V is TRBV10-3; D is unresolved. Germline CDR1 and CDR2: ENHRY and SYGVKD. The CDR3 is 12 residues long. The germline V and J ends were trimmed by 2 bases and 7 bases, with 8 bases remaining between them. As DNA, the CDR3 is TGTGCCATCAGTGAGAGAGACATTGAAGCTTTCTTT. This sequence encodes CAISERDIEAFF.

For this clonotype: The junction does not match germline at one end; this may be a read error. The V and J genes are TRBV5-5 and TRBJ2-3, with TRBD2 matching over 9 bases. The CDR3 is made up of 20 amino acids. Per the germline V gene, CDR1 is SGHKS and CDR2 is YYEKEE (reference sequence). The CDR3 DNA is TGTGCCGGCAGCTTGGCTCCACCCGGGACTAGCAGGAGTGGTACAGATACGCAGTATTTT. This encodes CAGSLAPPGTSRSGTDTQYF. Filled out from reference TRBV5-5 and TRBJ2-3, the complete variable domain reads DAGVTQSPTHLIKTRGQQVTLRCSPISGHKSVSWYQQVLGQGPQFIFQYYEKEERGRGNFPDRFSARQFPNYSSELNVNALLLGDSALYLCAGSLAPPGTSRSGTDTQYFGPGTRLTVL.

This chain connects TRBV13 to TRBJ2-5; maybe TRBD2 (6 bases). The CDR3 contains 15 residues. The germline V gene encodes CDR1 PRHDT and CDR2 FYEKMQ (reference sequence). Trimming shortened V by 5 bases and J by 5 bases, and 18 bases separated the two germline ends. CDR3 DNA: TGTGCCAGCAGCCGAGAGCGGGTGGGTAAGGAGACCCAGTACTTC. Its protein product is CASSRERVGKETQYF.

The gene calls are TRBV4-2 and TRBJ1-1, with D perhaps TRBD1 (5 bases). Germline lookup yields CDR1 LGHNA and CDR2 YNFKEQ. This CDR3 has 12 amino acids. V lost 4 bases, J lost 4 bases, and 7 bases lay in between. The CDR3 is CASSRRGTEAFF. The CDR3 region has the DNA TGTGCCAGCAGCCGGAGGGGCACTGAAGCTTTCTTT.

This clonotype was found many times. The rearrangement links TRBV6-4 to TRBJ2-3; maybe TRBD2 (7 bases). The germline V gene encodes CDR1 MRHNA and CDR2 SNTAGT. The CDR3 totals 15 residues. Trimming pared 6 bases from V and 3 bases from J, leaving 16 bases between. CDR3 sequence (DNA): TGTGCCAGCAGCCCCGGGGGGCCAAGAACAGATACGCAGTATTTT. Its protein is CASSPGGPRTDTQYF.

This clonotype was detected many times. The rearrangement uses TRBV5-6 and TRBJ1-1; D is unresolved. V lost 4 bases to trimming and J lost 10 bases, with 26 bases between them. The CDR3 spans 16 residues. Germline assignment: CDR1 SGHDT and CDR2 YYEEEE. DNA of the CDR3: TGTGCCAGCAGCCAGAATCACCCATACGGACGGGAGGGAGCTTTCTTT. This codes for CASSQNHPYGREGAFF.

The table lists this clonotype with many counts. This chain uses TRBV10-3 with TRBJ2-5, with 11 bases aligning to TRBD1. Germline loops: CDR1 ENHRY, CDR2 SYGVKD. This CDR3 has 17 amino acids. Trimming at V came to 2 bases and at J to 5 bases, leaving 10 bases not matched to a gene. CDR3 coding DNA: TGTGCCATCAGTGAGCCGAAGGGACAGGGGGGGACGGAGACCCAGTACTTC. Its translation: CAISEPKGQGGTETQYF.

The chain employs TRBV5-1 and TRBJ1-2; 10 bases map to TRBD1. V lost 4 bases to trimming and J lost 7 bases; unmatched junction nucleotides: 13. Germline CDR1 is SGHRS and CDR2 is YFSETQ. This CDR3 is 16 amino acids long. The CDR3 sequence is CASSVRTGGYNSGYTF. CDR3 nucleotide sequence: TGCGCCAGCAGCGTCAGGACAGGGGGTTACAACAGTGGCTACACCTTC. Filled out from reference TRBV5-1 and TRBJ1-2, the complete variable domain reads KAGVTQTPRYLIKTRGQQVTLSCSPISGHRSVSWYQQTPGQGLQFLFEYFSETQRNKGNFPGRFSGRQFSNSRSEMNVSTLELGDSALYLCASSVRTGGYNSGYTFGSGTRLTVV.

Concerning this clonotype itself: One end of the junction does not line up with germline, which may come from a read error. The chain employs TRBV29-1 and TRBJ2-3; D remains ambiguous. This CDR3 is 14 amino acids long. CDR1 SQVTM and CDR2 ANQGSEA come from the germline V gene. This CDR3 is CNVVGLGRTDTQYF. The CDR3 coding sequence is TGCAACGTTGTCGGCCTGGGAAGAACAGATACGCAGTATTTT.

This chain connects TRBV6-2 or TRBV6-3 to TRBJ2-7; 9 bases are a match to TRBD1. Germline values: CDR1 MNHEY, CDR2 SVGEGT. The CDR3 covers 14 residues. V trimming: 6 bases; J trimming: 3 bases; junction bases outside the gene matches: 6. CDR3: CASSPGQGFYEQYF. The CDR3, as DNA: TGTGCCAGCAGCCCGGGACAGGGTTTCTACGAGCAGTACTTC.

Turning to this clonotype: The junction shows a germline mismatch at one end, possibly a read error. This chain uses TRBV4-2 with TRBJ1-5; D not resolved. Germline V gene data show CDR1 as LGHNA and CDR2 as YNFKEQ. The CDR3 covers 14 residues. The chain's CDR3 is CASSQGLDWQPQLF. The CDR3 bases are TGTGCCAGCAGCCAAGGACTTGATTGGCAACCCCAGCTTTTT.

For this clonotype: It is likely a read error, because the conserved phenylalanine at the end of the CDR3 is missing. The chain joins TRBV10-3 to TRBJ2-7; 16 bases line up with TRBD2. The CDR3 runs 19 residues. Trimming took 11 bases from V and 0 from J; bases not matched to a gene: 16. The V gene's germline CDR1 is ENHRY and CDR2 SYGVKD. Written as DNA, the CDR3 is TGTGCCGTCACCGAACGATCGGGACTAGCGGGAGGGTTCTCCTACGAGCAGTACATC. Encoded protein: CAVTERSGLAGGFSYEQYI.

As regards this clonotype: A junction boundary mismatches the germline segment, possibly from a read error. The CDR3 loop reads CSVAYLIGDMQYF. CDR3 sequence (DNA): TGCAGCGTCGCATATCTCATCGGGGATATGCAGTATTTT. The J gene is TRBJ2-3, the V gene TRBV29-1; weak D call: TRBD2 (5 bases). The CDR3 is 13 amino acids. CDR1 SQVTM and CDR2 ANQGSEA come from the germline V gene.

This clonotype has just one count. This CDR3 fails to terminate in the conserved phenylalanine or tryptophan, so it likely reflects a read error. This chain joins TRBV11-2 and TRBJ1-3; 7 nucleotides align to TRBD1. CDR1 is SGHAT and CDR2 is FQNNGV in the germline V gene. The CDR3 is made up of 17 amino acids. DNA of the CDR3: TGCGCCAGCAGCATAGTTGGCCCCGGGACAGTAGGAGACACCATATATCTT. It is translated as CASSIVGPGTVGDTIYL.

This clonotype is labeled as medium-sized (0.01 to 0.1%). The chain couples TRBV10-3 to TRBJ2-7; 10 bases map to TRBD1. Germline CDR1 reads ENHRY; CDR2 reads SYGVKD. The CDR3 has 14 amino acids. Trimming removed 5 bases from V and 2 bases from J; junction bases left unmatched: 3. CDR3 coding DNA: TGTGCCATCAGTTTCGGGACAGGGGCCTACGAGCAGTACTTC. It specifies CAISFGTGAYEQYF.

For this clonotype: A read error may account for a junction end that differs from germline. The rearrangement links TRBV13 to TRBJ2-2, with D maybe TRBD2 (5 bases). The CDR3 totals 18 residues. Per the germline V gene, CDR1 is PRHDT and CDR2 is FYEKMQ (reference sequence). In nucleotides, the CDR3 is TGTGCCAACAGCTCAAGCAGTGAGAGGGTGGGAGACATCGGGGAGCTGTTTTTT. This sequence encodes CANSSSSERVGDIGELFF.

Only one count was recorded for this clonotype. This may be a read error: a much more frequent sequence differs by one nucleotide. The chain is built from TRBV24-1 and TRBJ2-1; weak D call: TRBD2 (6 bases). CDR3 length: 16 amino acids. Per germline, CDR1 KGHDR and CDR2 SFDVKD. CDR3 loop: CVTSVKLARSCNEQFF. The CDR3 DNA sequence: TGTGTCACCAGTGTAAAGCTAGCGCGTTCTTGCAATGAGCAGTTCTTC.

About this clonotype itself: A read error may account for a junction end that differs from germline. This CDR3 is CVSSEATSGRGREQFF. The DNA for the CDR3 is TGTGTCAGCAGTGAAGCGACTAGCGGGAGGGGGCGAGAGCAGTTCTTC. The chain combines TRBV6-1 with TRBJ2-1; TRBD2 aligns across 14 bases. Germline V gene sequence: CDR1 MNHNS, CDR2 SASEGT. CDR3 length equals 16 residues.

The CDR3 DNA reads TGTGCCGACAGCTTGGTTCCCGGACGGTATAATGAGCAGTTCTTC. Amino acids: CADSLVPGRYNEQFF. V usage is TRBV5-5 and J usage is TRBJ2-1; perhaps TRBD1 as D (5 bases). Per the germline V gene, CDR1 is SGHKS and CDR2 is YYEKEE (reference sequence). The CDR3 runs 15 residues. The V and J ends lost 10 bases and 7 bases respectively, with 24 bases between them.

Details on this clonotype: The CDR3 carries no conserved terminal phenylalanine or tryptophan, so it likely arises from a read error. The chain has TRBV11-1 and TRBJ2-7; 8 bases agree with TRBD1. Per germline, CDR1 SGHAT and CDR2 FQDESV (reference sequence). This CDR3 region has 14 residues. CDR3 bases: TGTGTCAGCAGCCCCGGACAGGGTTCAGGCGGGCAGTACCTC. Its protein product is CVSSPGQGSGGQYL.

In its sample, this clonotype was seen a few times. One end of the junction fails to match germline, which may point to a read error. The CDR3 region is CSIEGGRGRGETQYF. CDR3 coding DNA: TGCAGCATTGAAGGGGGCAGGGGTAGGGGAGAGACCCAGTACTTC. The chain links TRBV29-1 to TRBJ2-5; TRBD1 agrees at 7 bases. Germline CDR1 and CDR2: SQVTM and ANQGSEA. The CDR3 is made up of 15 amino acids.